These T cell receptor beta chains were read from a single sample in a study of shared clonotypes between healthy human individuals. This table comes from immunoSEQ multiplex PCR, and its TCRdb copy is limited to in-frame clones, with some not included. The sample includes approximately 1.5 million clones, around 98% of them seen just once. The sequenced sample was naive CD4+ T cells sorted from blood. These receptors were obtained from a man younger than 45 in good health. Each CDR3 is given with its conserved first and last residue. Each record gives: J gene, V gene, clone size, D gene, CDR3 protein, CDR3 DNA. The D gene is left open where the match is weak. Clone size is given for some rows only: seen once, a few or many times, or a class if the clone is expanded.

>TRBJ2-7|TRBV11-2|.|.
CASSLDLRKGDF
TGTGCCAGCAGCTTAGATCTTCGGAAAGGTGACTTC
>TRBJ1-5|TRBV18|.|.
CASSPAGDQPQHF
TGTGCCAGCTCACCAGCAGGGGATCAGCCCCAGCATTTT
>TRBJ2-7|TRBV29-1|.|.
CSVDLGIQRDEQYF
TGCAGCGTTGATTTGGGTATACAGCGGGACGAGCAGTACTTC
>TRBJ2-3|TRBV15|.|TRBD2
CATSRDPPLAGGRTDTQYF
TGTGCCACCAGCAGAGATCCACCCCTAGCGGGAGGGAGAACAGATACGCAGTATTTT
>TRBJ2-7|TRBV14|.|.
CASSQDLRSYEQYF
TGTGCCAGCAGCCAAGATTTGAGGTCCTACGAGCAGTACTTC
>TRBJ1-1|TRBV5-1|.|.
CASSLAGEGSTEAFF
TGCGCCAGCAGCTTGGCCGGTGAGGGAAGCACTGAAGCTTTCTTT
>TRBJ2-5|TRBV4-3|.|.
CASSQDLYGSETQYF
TGCGCCAGCAGCCAAGATCTCTACGGGAGTGAGACCCAGTACTTC
>TRBJ2-7|TRBV10-3|.|.
CANSDRGSDEQYF
TGTGCCAACTCGGACAGAGGGAGCGACGAGCAGTACTTC
>TRBJ2-5|TRBV6-5|once|.
CASSYNRGRETQYF
TGTGCCAGCAGTTACAATCGGGGACGGGAGACCCAGTACTTC
>TRBJ2-5|TRBV29-1|once|.
CSAAVGNQETQYF
TGCAGCGCCGCGGTGGGGAACCAAGAGACCCAGTACTTC
>TRBJ2-1|TRBV27|.|.
CATRLRDSTYNEQFF
TGTGCCACTCGATTGCGGGATTCGACCTACAATGAGCAGTTCTTC
>TRBJ2-7|TRBV4-3|.|.
CASSQGGSGYEQYF
TGCGCCAGCAGCCAAGGTGGGAGCGGGTACGAGCAGTACTTC
>TRBJ1-3|TRBV28|.|TRBD1
CASSLSGGLGNTIYF
TGTGCCAGCAGTTTATCAGGGGGACTTGGAAACACCATATATTTT
>TRBJ2-2|TRBV5-1|.|TRBD1
CASSSTGVSAGELFF
TGCGCCAGCAGCTCAACAGGGGTATCCGCCGGGGAGCTGTTTTTT
>TRBJ2-1|TRBV11-3|.|.
CASSLGPSDEQFF
TGTGCCAGCAGCTTAGGTCCTTCGGATGAGCAGTTCTTC